This T cell receptor beta chain was sequenced in a study of PD-1 blockade in classical Hodgkin lymphoma. Data came from immunoSEQ multiplex PCR; TCRdb stores just in-frame clones and leaves some out. The table includes approximately 27,000 clones, approximately 88% detected once. Time point specified: newly diagnosed, previously untreated cHL patient sample. CD4+ T cells were purified from thawed PBMCs by negative selection. CDR3 size: 13 residues. Germline V CDR1 and CDR2: SGHNT, YENEEA. Trimming pared 6 bases from V and 6 bases from J, leaving 11 bases between. The TCR originated in a human donor with classical Hodgkin lymphoma. The chain recombines TRBV11-3 with TRBJ2-2, with D possibly being TRBD2 (5 bases). Input material: CD4+ T cells from blood. CDR3 in DNA: TGTGCCAGCAGTAGAGGGCCTGCCGGGGAGCTGTTTTTT. Translation: CASSRGPAGELFF.